This T cell receptor (beta chain) derives from a study of blood T cell repertoires in COVID-19. Study-level background: Material from acute and convalescent COVID-19 was sourced from the United States, Italy and Spain.

Sequencing used immunoSEQ multiplex PCR; TCRdb keeps in-frame clones, though not all of them. The data show about 120,000 clones, roughly 89% seen once. V lost 5 bases to trimming and J lost 0 bases, with 14 bases between them. Looked up from germline, CDR1 is SGHTA and CDR2 is FQGNSA. This CDR3 spans 16 amino acids. The J gene is TRBJ1-3, the V gene TRBV7-2; no clear D gene. Material for sequencing was peripheral blood. The receptor's source is a man aged 40-49 years with acute or convalescent COVID-19. The CDR3 region is CASSPNPGNSGNTIYF. In DNA, the CDR3 is TGTGCCAGCAGCCCCAACCCCGGGAACTCTGGAAACACCATATATTTT.